The rows below give T cell receptor beta chains drawn from one sample of a study of shared clonotypes between healthy human individuals. Libraries were prepared by immunoSEQ multiplex PCR; TCRdb keeps only in-frame clonotypes and omits some of them. The sample shows about 2.1 million clones, approximately 94% of them seen only once. Sequencing was done on a sample of naive CD8+ T cells from PBMCs. These TCRs come from a man younger than 30 in good health. Some clones in this sample may be carry-over from other donors' samples. Both conserved end residues are part of each CDR3. The D gene is left open where the match is weak. The listing skips clone size in some rows; elsewhere it reads once, few, many or a size class.

v_call,j_call,cdr3_length,clone_size,d_call,cdr3_nt,cdr3_aa
TRBV28,TRBJ1-1,15,-,TRBD1,TGTGCCAGCAGTCCCCGACAGGGTAGGGAGACTGAAGCTTTCTTT,CASSPRQGRETEAFF
TRBV29-1,TRBJ2-7,13,once,-,TGCAGCGTTGTAGCCGGCGGGATGTACGAGCAGTACTTC,CSVVAGGMYEQYF
TRBV27,TRBJ1-5,12,few,-,TGTGCCAGTGGGATTGGCAATCAGCCCCAGCATTTT,CASGIGNQPQHF
TRBV7-9,TRBJ2-2,17,once,TRBD2,TGTGCCAGCAGCTCGGGACTAGCGGGAGTCGACACCGGGGAGCTGTTTTTT,CASSSGLAGVDTGELFF
TRBV5-4,TRBJ2-5,15,once,TRBD2,TGTGCCAGCAGGGCGACTAGCGGGAGGGAAGAGACCCAGTACTTC,CASRATSGREETQYF
TRBV7-6,TRBJ2-3,16,-,TRBD2,TGTGCCAGCAGCTCACCGCTAGCGGCGGGGACAGATACGCAGTATTTT,CASSSPLAAGTDTQYF
TRBV11-2,TRBJ2-7,12,-,-,TGTGCCAGCAGCTTAGATAAGGACGAGCAGTACTTC,CASSLDKDEQYF
TRBV6-5,TRBJ1-2,16,-,TRBD1,TGTGCCAGCAGTTCCCTTCAGATGGGACAGGGCCATGGCTACACCTTC,CASSSLQMGQGHGYTF
TRBV28,TRBJ2-1,16,once,TRBD2,TGTGCCAGCAGTGCACCTCCAGCGGGAGGGTACAATGAGCAGTTCTTC,CASSAPPAGGYNEQFF
TRBV4-2,TRBJ2-7,17,once,TRBD1,TGTGCCAGCAGCCAAGATACTGAGACAGGGGACCCCTACGAGCAGTACTTC,CASSQDTETGDPYEQYF
TRBV25-1,TRBJ2-7,14,-,-,TGTGCCAGCAGTGAAGTAGGCACGGTGGGGGAGCAGTACTTC,CASSEVGTVGEQYF
TRBV10-3,TRBJ2-7,14,-,TRBD2,TGTGCCATCAGTGAACCCAGCGGGGGGTACGAGCAGTACTTC,CAISEPSGGYEQYF
TRBV9,TRBJ2-5,13,-,TRBD2,TGTGCCAGCAGCGTAGGCGGGGGAGAGACCCAGTACTTC,CASSVGGGETQYF
TRBV5-6,TRBJ1-2,13,-,TRBD1,TGTGCCAGCGGGGACAGGGGGAATTATGGCTACACCTTC,CASGDRGNYGYTF
TRBV28,TRBJ1-5,16,-,TRBD1,TGTGCCAGCAGCTACTACAGGGGACTTAGCAATCAGCCCCAGCATTTT,CASSYYRGLSNQPQHF
TRBV27,TRBJ2-7,19,-,-,TGTGCCAGCCGCAGTGGTACGGAGGTCCCGGCGGGGCTAGACTACGAGCAGTACTTC,CASRSGTEVPAGLDYEQYF
TRBV14,TRBJ2-2,16,-,TRBD1,TGTGCCAGCAGCCAAAGCCGACAGGGTCTCGCCGGGGAGCTGTTTTTT,CASSQSRQGLAGELFF
TRBV4-3,TRBJ2-1,19,-,TRBD2,TGCGCCAGCAGCCAAGAGTGGGGACTAGCGGGAGAAGTATACAATGAGCAGTTCTTC,CASSQEWGLAGEVYNEQFF
TRBV4-3,TRBJ2-7,16,-,-,TGCGCCAGCAGCCAAGAAGGCGGCAGGGGGGAATACGAGCAGTACTTC,CASSQEGGRGEYEQYF
TRBV28,TRBJ2-1,21,-,TRBD2,TGTGCCAGCAGACCAACCTACTTAGCGGGTCAAAATCCTCCCCTATACAATGAGCAGTTCTTC,CASRPTYLAGQNPPLYNEQFF
TRBV28,TRBJ2-2,16,-,-,TGTGCCAGCAGTTTAAACCCGAGGCCGACGGCCGGGGAGCTGTTTTTT,CASSLNPRPTAGELFF
TRBV7-9,TRBJ1-3,18,-,-,TGTGCCAGCAGCTCCGGGGGGTACTTAGAGAGCTCTGGAAACACCATATATTTT,CASSSGGYLESSGNTIYF
TRBV4-2,TRBJ2-1,17,-,TRBD2,TGTGCCAGCAGCCAAGATTTGGCTAGCGGCTCCTACAATGAGCAGTTCTTC,CASSQDLASGSYNEQFF
TRBV13,TRBJ2-7,14,once,TRBD2,TGTGCCAGCAGCTCGGGACTAGACTCCTACGAGCAGTACTTC,CASSSGLDSYEQYF
TRBV5-4,TRBJ1-1,15,-,TRBD1,TGTGCCAGCAGCTTGGGACAGGGGATGAACACTGAAGCTTTCTTT,CASSLGQGMNTEAFF
TRBV19,TRBJ2-7,14,-,-,TGTGCCAGTAACACCGGGAGCCCTGCCTACGAGCAGTACTTC,CASNTGSPAYEQYF
TRBV29-1,TRBJ2-5,20,-,-,TGCAGCGTTGAAGAATACGGCCAGGCCGGCCGAAGAGAACCTCAAGAGACCCAGTACTTC,CSVEEYGQAGRREPQETQYF
TRBV19,TRBJ1-2,12,-,-,TGTGCCAGTAGTATAGGACAGTCGGGCTACACCTTC,CASSIGQSGYTF
TRBV7-2,TRBJ2-7,12,-,-,TGTGCCAGCAGCTTATCGGTCTACGAGCAGTACTTC,CASSLSVYEQYF
TRBV12-5,TRBJ2-1,13,-,-,TGTGCTAGTGGTTTTGGAGGGGCAAGCGAGCAGTTCTTC,CASGFGGASEQFF
TRBV30,TRBJ2-7,12,-,-,TGTGCCTGGAGTGTCGGGGCTGACGAGCAGTACTTC,CAWSVGADEQYF
TRBV9,TRBJ2-7,15,-,-,TGTGCCAGCAGCGTAGGAGGGGACGGGAGTTACGAGCAGTACTTC,CASSVGGDGSYEQYF
TRBV10-3,TRBJ2-1,13,-,TRBD2,TGTGCCATCAGCGGGAGGGGAGGAAATGAGCAGTTCTTC,CAISGRGGNEQFF
TRBV20-1,TRBJ1-1,10,-,-,TGCAGTTCGGGTCTCCGTGAAGCTTTCTTT,CSSGLREAFF
TRBV27,TRBJ2-5,14,-,-,TGTGCCAGCAGTTTGACGGTGACACAAGAGACCCAGTACTTC,CASSLTVTQETQYF
TRBV19,TRBJ2-5,15,-,-,TGTGCCACAGGGATTGCGGGCCTCGGCCAAGAGACCCAGTACTTC,CATGIAGLGQETQYF
TRBV15,TRBJ2-7,16,once,TRBD1,TGTGCCACCAGCAGAGATCGGGGGACAGGGAAATACGAGCAGTACTTC,CATSRDRGTGKYEQYF
TRBV28,TRBJ1-1,15,few,TRBD1,TGTGCCAGCAGTTTGCCGACAGGGGGGAACACTGAAGCTTTCTTT,CASSLPTGGNTEAFF
TRBV11-2,TRBJ2-2,14,-,TRBD2,TGTGCCAGCAGCCTGAGCGGGAGCATCGGGGAGCTGTTTTTT,CASSLSGSIGELFF
TRBV2,TRBJ1-1,13,-,-,TGTGCCAGCAGTGAAGCCGGGAGGGTTGAAGCTTTCTTT,CASSEAGRVEAFF
TRBV13,TRBJ2-5,15,-,TRBD2,TGTGCCAGCAGCCCCGGTTCTAGCGGGAGGGAGACCCAGTACTTC,CASSPGSSGRETQYF
TRBV7-9,TRBJ2-1,12,-,-,TGTGCCAGCAGTCTCTCCCGGAGTGAGCAGTTCTTC,CASSLSRSEQFF